This T cell receptor (beta chain) was observed in a study of cytomegalovirus exposure and HLA in healthy donors. Study results and caveats: The authors enumerated roughly 160 TCR beta chains as linked to cytomegalovirus.

This CDR3 spans 17 amino acids. The germline gives CDR1 LGHNA, CDR2 YSLEER. V lost 0 bases and J lost 3; bases outside the gene matches: 7. In this sample, this clone turned up once. Its antigen is currently unknown. Sequencing used immunoSEQ multiplex PCR; TCRdb keeps in-frame clones, though not all of them. The sample shows 95,000 to 150,000 clones, around nine tenths of them seen only once. The TCR comes from a woman under 30 in good health and CMV-seronegative. V gene TRBV4-3 combines with J gene TRBJ2-1, with 8 positions matching TRBD1. Sequencing was performed on PBMCs. CDR3 coding DNA: TGCGCCAGCAGCCAAGATCGTCAGGGGGCGATCTACAATGAGCAGTTCTTC. Translation gives CASSQDRQGAIYNEQFF.